The 9 T cell receptor beta chains listed next were all sequenced from one sample in a study of blood T cells in healthy people across ages. PCR was performed a second time for roughly 6 to 12 cycles using a sample-barcoded 5' primer and a J-beta primer mix. TCRdb itself ran the 5' RACE reads through MiXCR, one entry per CDR3 protein. Among 1.5 million to 2 million distinct CDR3 sequences, 35% to 50% were seen once, and the ten largest hold 23%. What was sequenced was blood. The receptors here all came from a human donor in good health.

J is TRBJ1-2 and V is TRBV7-9, with D possibly TRBD1 on 5 matching bases. Trimming removed 2 bases at V and 3 bases at J, with 13 bases between. The CDR3 runs to 15 residues. Germline CDR1 is SEHNR and CDR2 is FQNEAQ (reference sequence). CDR3 protein: CASSLKSAGHYGYTF. DNA of the CDR3: TGTGCCAGCAGCTTAAAAAGTGCAGGGCACTATGGCTACACCTTC.

V gene TRBV4-3 combines with J gene TRBJ2-6; D unresolved. The ends were cut back, 1 base at V and 0 bases at J, with 16 bases in the middle. The CDR3 contains 19 residues. Germline assignment: CDR1 LGHNA and CDR2 YSLEER. The CDR3 loop reads CASSQVAGTFTSGANVLTF. CDR3 coding DNA: TGCGCCAGCAGCCAAGTTGCTGGTACCTTTACCTCTGGGGCCAACGTCCTGACTTTC.

This clonotype was recorded at least ten times. This chain links TRBV7-6 with TRBJ1-1, with D perhaps TRBD1 (6 bases). The germline V gene has CDR1 SGHVS and CDR2 FNYEAQ. This CDR3 region has 13 residues. Trimming cost V 4 bases and J 4 bases, with 10 bases left between them. The CDR3: CASSSGGGTEAFF. DNA of the CDR3: TGTGCCAGCAGCTCGGGAGGGGGCACTGAAGCTTTCTTT. Based on the CDR3 plus reference TRBV7-6 and TRBJ1-1, the full variable domain is GAGVSQSPRYKVTKRGQDVALRCDPISGHVSLYWYRQALGQGPEFLTYFNYEAQQDKSGLPNDRFSAERPEGSISTLTIQRTEQRDSAMYRCASSSGGGTEAFFGQGTRLTVV.

V usage is TRBV14 and J usage is TRBJ2-1; a possible D gene is TRBD2 (6 bases). Trimming shortened V by 4 bases and J by 0 bases, and 13 bases separated the two germline ends. This CDR3 is 16 amino acids long. The germline V gene encodes CDR1 SGHDN and CDR2 FVKESK. The DNA for the CDR3 is TGTGCCAGCAGCCTCCCGGGCGGGGTCTCCTACAATGAGCAGTTCTTC. The encoded protein is CASSLPGGVSYNEQFF.

Remarks on this clonotype: Compared with germline, one end of the junction differs, possibly owing to a read error. The genes are TRBV6-6 and TRBJ2-6; 7 bases line up with TRBD1. There are 17 residues in the CDR3. In germline, CDR1 is MNHNY, CDR2 SVGAGI (reference sequence). CDR3 amino acids: CASSIDRDGSGANVRTF. As DNA, the CDR3 is TGTGCCAGCAGCATAGACAGGGATGGTTCTGGGGCCAACGTCCGGACTTTC.

V is TRBV12-3 or TRBV12-4 and J is TRBJ1-6; the match to TRBD1 covers 8 bases. The CDR3 contains 14 residues. J lost 9 bases, V lost 3 bases, and 4 bases had no gene match. The CDR3, as DNA: TGTGCCAGCAGTTTTTGGACAGGGAGTTCACCCCTCCACTTT. Translated, it gives CASSFWTGSSPLHF.

The V and J genes are TRBV12-3 or TRBV12-4 and TRBJ2-7, with 9 bases that match TRBD1. V gave up 6 bases and J gave up 2 bases; unmatched junction bases: 8. The CDR3 totals 15 residues. This chain's CDR3 is CASRRTGTGTYEQYF. CDR3 nucleotides: TGTGCCAGCAGGAGGACCGGGACAGGGACCTACGAGCAGTACTTC.

The chain joins TRBV20-1 to TRBJ2-5; a possible D gene is TRBD2 (6 bases). The CDR3 covers 13 residues. Germline CDR1 and CDR2: DFQATT and SNEGSKA (reference sequence). V was trimmed by 6 bases and J by 1 base, leaving 12 bases between them. In nucleotides, the CDR3 is TGCAGTGCCGGACTAACAGCCCAAGAGACCCAGTACTTC. This translates into CSAGLTAQETQYF.

The genes are TRBV14 and TRBJ1-1; the D gene is possibly TRBD1 (6 bases). The germline CDR1 and CDR2 sequences are SGHDN and FVKESK. The CDR3 extends over 15 amino acids. Trimming removed 3 bases at V and 7 bases at J, with 18 bases between. The CDR3 spells CASSHLGGGMGEAFF. The DNA for the CDR3 is TGTGCCAGCAGCCACCTCGGTGGGGGCATGGGTGAAGCTTTCTTT.